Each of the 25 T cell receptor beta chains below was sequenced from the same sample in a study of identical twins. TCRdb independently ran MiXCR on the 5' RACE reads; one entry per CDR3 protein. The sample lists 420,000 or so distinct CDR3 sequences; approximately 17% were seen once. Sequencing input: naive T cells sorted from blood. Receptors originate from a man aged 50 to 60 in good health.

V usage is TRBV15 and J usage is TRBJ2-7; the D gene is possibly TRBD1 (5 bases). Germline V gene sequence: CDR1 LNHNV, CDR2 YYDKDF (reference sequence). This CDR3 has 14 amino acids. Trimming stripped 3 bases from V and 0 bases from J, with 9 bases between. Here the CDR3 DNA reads TGTGCCACCAGCAGCCCGGACACCTCCTACGAGCAGTACTTC. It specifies CATSSPDTSYEQYF.

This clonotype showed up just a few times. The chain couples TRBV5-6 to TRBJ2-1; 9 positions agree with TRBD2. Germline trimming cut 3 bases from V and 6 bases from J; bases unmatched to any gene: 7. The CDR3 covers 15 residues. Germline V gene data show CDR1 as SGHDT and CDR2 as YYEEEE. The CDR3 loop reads CASSSIAGEINEQFF. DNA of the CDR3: TGTGCCAGCAGCTCCATAGCGGGAGAGATCAATGAGCAGTTCTTC.

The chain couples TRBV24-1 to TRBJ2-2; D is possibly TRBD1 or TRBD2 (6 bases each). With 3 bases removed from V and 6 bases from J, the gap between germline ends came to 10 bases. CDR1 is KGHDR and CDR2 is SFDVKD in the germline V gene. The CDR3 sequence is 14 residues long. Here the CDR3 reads CATSDPGEAGELFF. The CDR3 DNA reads TGTGCCACCAGTGATCCAGGGGAGGCCGGGGAGCTGTTTTTT.

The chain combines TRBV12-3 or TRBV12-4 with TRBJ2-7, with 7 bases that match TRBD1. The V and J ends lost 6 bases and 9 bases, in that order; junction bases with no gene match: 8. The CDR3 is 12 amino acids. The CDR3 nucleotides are TGTGCCAGCAGGACGACAGGGAATCCGCAGTACTTC. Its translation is CASRTTGNPQYF.

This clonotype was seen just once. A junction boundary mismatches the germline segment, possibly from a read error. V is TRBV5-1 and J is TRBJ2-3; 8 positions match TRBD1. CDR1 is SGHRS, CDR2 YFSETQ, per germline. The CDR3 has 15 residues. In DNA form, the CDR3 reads TGCGCCCGCAGCTGGGCAGGGGGCGGCACAGATACGCAGTATTTT. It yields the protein CARSWAGGGTDTQYF.

The DNA of the CDR3 is TGTGCCAGCAGCCACAGGTGGGACAATGAGCAGTTCTTC. Amino acid sequence: CASSHRWDNEQFF. The rearrangement uses TRBV7-9 and TRBJ2-1; a weak D match, TRBD1 (5 bases). V was shortened by 5 bases and J by 5 bases, with 10 bases between the two germline ends. The CDR3 totals 13 residues. Germline CDR1 and CDR2: SEHNR and FQNEAQ (reference sequence).

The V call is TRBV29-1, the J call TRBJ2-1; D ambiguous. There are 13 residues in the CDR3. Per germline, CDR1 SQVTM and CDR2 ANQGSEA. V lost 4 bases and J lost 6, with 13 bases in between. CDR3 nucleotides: TGCAGCGTTGGGGTCTCGGTCCTCAATGAGCAGTTCTTC. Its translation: CSVGVSVLNEQFF.

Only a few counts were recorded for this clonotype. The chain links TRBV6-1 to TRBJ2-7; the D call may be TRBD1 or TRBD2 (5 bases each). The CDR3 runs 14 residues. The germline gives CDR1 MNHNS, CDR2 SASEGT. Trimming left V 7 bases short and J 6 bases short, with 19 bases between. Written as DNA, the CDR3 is TGTGCCAGCACCGAACCAGGGATACGGGGCGAGCAGTACTTC. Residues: CASTEPGIRGEQYF.

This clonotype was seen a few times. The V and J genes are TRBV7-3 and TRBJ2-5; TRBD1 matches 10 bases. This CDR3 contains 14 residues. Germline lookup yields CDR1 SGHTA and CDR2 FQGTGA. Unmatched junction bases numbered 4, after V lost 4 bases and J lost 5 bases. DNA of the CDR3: TGTGCCAGCAGCTCGACAGGGGGCCTTGAGACCCAGTACTTC. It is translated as CASSSTGGLETQYF.

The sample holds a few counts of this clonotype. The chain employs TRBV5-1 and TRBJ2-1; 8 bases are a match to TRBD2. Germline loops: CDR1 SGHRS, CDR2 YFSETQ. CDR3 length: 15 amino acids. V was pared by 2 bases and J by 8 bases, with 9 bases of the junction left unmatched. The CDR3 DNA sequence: TGCGCCAGCAGCTTACTAGCGGACAGAGTCGATGAGCAGTTCTTC. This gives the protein CASSLLADRVDEQFF.

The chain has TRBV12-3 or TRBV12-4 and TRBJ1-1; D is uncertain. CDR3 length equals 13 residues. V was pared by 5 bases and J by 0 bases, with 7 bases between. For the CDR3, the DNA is TGTGCCAGCAGTCTAAAGTTGAACACTGAAGCTTTCTTT. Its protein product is CASSLKLNTEAFF.

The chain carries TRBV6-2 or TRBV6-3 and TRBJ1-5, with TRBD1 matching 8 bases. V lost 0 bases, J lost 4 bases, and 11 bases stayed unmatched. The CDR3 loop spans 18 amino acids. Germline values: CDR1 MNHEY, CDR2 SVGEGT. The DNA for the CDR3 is TGTGCCAGCAGTTACTCATACGGGACAGGCAGACCTAATCAGCCCCAGCATTTT. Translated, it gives CASSYSYGTGRPNQPQHF.

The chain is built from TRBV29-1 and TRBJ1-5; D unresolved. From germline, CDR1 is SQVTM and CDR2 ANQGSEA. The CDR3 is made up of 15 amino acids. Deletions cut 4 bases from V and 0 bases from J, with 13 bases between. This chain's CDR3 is CSVAASHNSNQPQHF. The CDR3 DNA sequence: TGCAGCGTTGCCGCCAGCCACAATAGCAATCAGCCCCAGCATTTT.

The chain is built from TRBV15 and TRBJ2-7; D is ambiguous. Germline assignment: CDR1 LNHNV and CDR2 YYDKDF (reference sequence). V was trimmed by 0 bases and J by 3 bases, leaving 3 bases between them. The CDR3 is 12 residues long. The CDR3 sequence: CATSRDFYEQYF. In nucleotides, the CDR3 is TGTGCCACCAGCAGAGACTTCTACGAGCAGTACTTC.

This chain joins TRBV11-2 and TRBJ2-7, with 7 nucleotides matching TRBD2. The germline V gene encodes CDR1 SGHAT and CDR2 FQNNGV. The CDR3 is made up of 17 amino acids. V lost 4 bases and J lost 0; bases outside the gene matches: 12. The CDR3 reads CASSSLLRASGSYEQYF. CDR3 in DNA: TGTGCCAGCAGCTCCCTCCTTCGGGCTAGCGGCTCCTACGAGCAGTACTTC.

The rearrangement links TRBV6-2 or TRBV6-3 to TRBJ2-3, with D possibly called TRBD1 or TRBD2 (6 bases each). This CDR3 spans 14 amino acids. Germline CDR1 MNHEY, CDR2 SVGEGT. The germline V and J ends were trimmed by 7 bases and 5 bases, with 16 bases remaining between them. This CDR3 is CASTRSGARDTQYF. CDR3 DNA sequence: TGTGCCAGCACCAGGTCGGGGGCGCGAGATACGCAGTATTTT.

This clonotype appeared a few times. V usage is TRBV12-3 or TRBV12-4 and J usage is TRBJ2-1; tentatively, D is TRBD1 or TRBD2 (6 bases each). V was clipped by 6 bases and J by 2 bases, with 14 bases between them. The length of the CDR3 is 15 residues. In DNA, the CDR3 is TGTGCCAGCAGAAGAAGGCGGGACACCTACAATGAGCAGTTCTTC. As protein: CASRRRRDTYNEQFF.

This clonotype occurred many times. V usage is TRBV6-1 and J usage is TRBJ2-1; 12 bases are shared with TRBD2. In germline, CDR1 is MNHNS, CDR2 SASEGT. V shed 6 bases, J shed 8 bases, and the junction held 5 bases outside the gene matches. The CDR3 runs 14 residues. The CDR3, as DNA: TGTGCCAGCAGGACTAGCGGGAGAGGTTATGAGCAGTTCTTC. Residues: CASRTSGRGYEQFF.

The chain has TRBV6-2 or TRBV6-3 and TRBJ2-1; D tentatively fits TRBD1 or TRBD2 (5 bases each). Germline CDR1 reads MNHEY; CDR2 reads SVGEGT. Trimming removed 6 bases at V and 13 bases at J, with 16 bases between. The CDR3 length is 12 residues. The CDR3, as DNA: TGTGCCAGCAGGGGGACCCGCGAGGAACAGTTCTTC. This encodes CASRGTREEQFF.

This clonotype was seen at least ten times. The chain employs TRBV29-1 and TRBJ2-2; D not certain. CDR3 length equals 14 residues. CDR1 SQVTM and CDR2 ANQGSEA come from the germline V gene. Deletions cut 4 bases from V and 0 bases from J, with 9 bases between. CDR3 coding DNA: TGCAGCGTTGGACTGTACGCGAACACCGGGGAGCTGTTTTTT. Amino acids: CSVGLYANTGELFF.

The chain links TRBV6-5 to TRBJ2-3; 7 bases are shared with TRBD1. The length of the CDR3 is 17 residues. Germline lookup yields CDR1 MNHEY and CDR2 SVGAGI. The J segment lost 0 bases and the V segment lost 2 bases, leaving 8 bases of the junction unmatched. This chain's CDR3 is CASSYRPPGQSTDTQYF. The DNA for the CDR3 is TGTGCCAGCAGTTACCGGCCACCGGGACAGAGCACAGATACGCAGTATTTT.

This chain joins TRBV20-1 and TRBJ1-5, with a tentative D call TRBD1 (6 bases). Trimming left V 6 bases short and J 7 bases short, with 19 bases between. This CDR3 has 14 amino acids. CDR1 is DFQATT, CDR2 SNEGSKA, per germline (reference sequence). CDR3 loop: CSATGQSDGQPQHF. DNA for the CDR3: TGCAGTGCCACAGGACAGTCCGATGGCCAGCCCCAGCATTTT.

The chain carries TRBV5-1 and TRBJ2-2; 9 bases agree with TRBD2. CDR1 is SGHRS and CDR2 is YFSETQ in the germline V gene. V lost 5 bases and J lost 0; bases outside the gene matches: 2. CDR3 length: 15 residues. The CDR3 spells CASRSGGPNTGELFF. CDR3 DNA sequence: TGCGCCAGCAGGAGCGGGGGGCCGAACACCGGGGAGCTGTTTTTT. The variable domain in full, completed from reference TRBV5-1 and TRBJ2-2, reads KAGVTQTPRYLIKTRGQQVTLSCSPISGHRSVSWYQQTPGQGLQFLFEYFSETQRNKGNFPGRFSGRQFSNSRSEMNVSTLELGDSALYLCASRSGGPNTGELFFGEGSRLTVL.

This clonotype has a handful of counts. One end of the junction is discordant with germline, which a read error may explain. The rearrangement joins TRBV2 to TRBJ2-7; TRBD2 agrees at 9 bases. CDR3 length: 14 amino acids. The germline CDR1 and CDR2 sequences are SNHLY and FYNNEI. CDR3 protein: CASSGGLASSEQYF. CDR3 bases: TGTGCCAGCAGTGGGGGACTAGCTTCCTCCGAGCAGTACTTC.

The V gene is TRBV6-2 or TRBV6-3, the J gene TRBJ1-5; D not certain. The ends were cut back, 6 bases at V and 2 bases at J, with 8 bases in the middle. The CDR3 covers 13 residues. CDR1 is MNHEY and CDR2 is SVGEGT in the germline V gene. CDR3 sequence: CASSSTRNQPQHF. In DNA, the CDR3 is TGTGCCAGCAGCAGCACCCGCAATCAGCCCCAGCATTTT.